This is a list of T cell receptor beta chains from one sample in a study of T cell repertoires in cytomegalovirus infection. TCRdb called the reads again in MiXCR, with one record for every CDR3 protein. The sample has 450,000 to 600,000 distinct CDR3 sequences; roughly 34% are singletons. What these receptors recognize is not known. This material consisted of cultured PBMCs, taken from culture after CMV antigen stimulation. These receptors were obtained from a human donor in good health (CMV status not recorded). Some clones in this sample may be carry-over from other donors' samples. Both conserved end residues are part of each CDR3. The D gene is left open where the match is weak. Size tells how often a clone was seen (once, few, many) or the class of an expanded clone, and some rows leave it out.

clone size	D gene	CDR3 length	J gene	V gene	CDR3 DNA	CDR3 protein
few	-	13	TRBJ2-7	TRBV7-2	TGTGCCAGCAGCCCACATTCTGGGAACGAGCAGTACTTC	CASSPHSGNEQYF
few	TRBD2	16	TRBJ2-1	TRBV5-4	TGTGCCAGCAGCTCCCCGTCTAGCGGGATCTACAATGAGCAGTTCTTC	CASSSPSSGIYNEQFF
-	-	15	TRBJ2-7	TRBV3-1	TGTGCCAGCAGCCAAAGTCTGGTTTTTCCAAATGAGCAGTACTTC	CASSQSLVFPNEQYF
few	-	14	TRBJ2-1	TRBV6-2/TRBV6-3	TGTGCCAGCAATTTAGAGGGACTCTCTGTTGAGCAGTTCTTC	CASNLEGLSVEQFF
many	TRBD1	15	TRBJ1-1	TRBV7-6	TGTGCCAGCAGCCCGGACAGGGCCGGGCACACTGAAGCTTTCTTT	CASSPDRAGHTEAFF
-	-	16	TRBJ2-1	TRBV6-2/TRBV6-3	TGTGCCAGCAGCCGCGACTACAGGGACCGTTACAATGAGCAGTTCTTC	CASSRDYRDRYNEQFF
-	-	11	TRBJ2-1	TRBV20-1	TGCAGTGCTAGAGGGCAAGCGGCGCAGTTCTTC	CSARGQAAQFF
-	TRBD2	13	TRBJ2-1	TRBV29-1	TGCAGCGTTGCCGGGAGGGCGACGAATGAGCAGTTCTTC	CSVAGRATNEQFF
few	-	15	TRBJ2-1	TRBV12-3/TRBV12-4	TGTGCCAGCACCCCTAGGGCGGGATTCTCCAATGAGCAGTTCTTC	CASTPRAGFSNEQFF
-	-	13	TRBJ2-1	TRBV29-1	TGCAGCGTTGCGAGGGGGATGGACAATGAGCAGTTCTTC	CSVARGMDNEQFF
once	TRBD1	14	TRBJ1-2	TRBV6-6	TGTGCCAGCAGTTACTCGATACAGGGGCCGATCTACACCTTC	CASSYSIQGPIYTF
many	TRBD1	15	TRBJ1-2	TRBV7-2	TGTGCCAGCAGCGCCTCCCTACAGGGGGCAAATGGCTACACCTTC	CASSASLQGANGYTF
-	TRBD2	15	TRBJ2-1	TRBV11-2	TGTGCCAGCAGCTCCGGGACTAGGAGTGTGAGTGAGCAGTTCTTC	CASSSGTRSVSEQFF
-	-	15	TRBJ2-7	TRBV7-2	TGTGCCAGCAGCTTAGCCCGGCTGCGGGACCAGGTGCAGTACTTC	CASSLARLRDQVQYF
-	TRBD1	18	TRBJ2-2	TRBV19	TGTGCCAGTACCCATGACAGGGGGGAAAGAGCGAACACCGGGGAGCTGTTTTTT	CASTHDRGERANTGELFF
few	-	20	TRBJ2-7	TRBV4-3	TGCGCCAGCAGCCAAGCTTGGTCTAGGGCCCAAGTTTCGGGGGACTACGAGCAGTACTTC	CASSQAWSRAQVSGDYEQYF
once	TRBD1	15	TRBJ2-5	TRBV28	TGTGCCAGCAGTGAGACAGGGCCAAATGCGGAGACCCAGTACTTC	CASSETGPNAETQYF
-	TRBD2	18	TRBJ2-7	TRBV28	TGTGCCAGCAGTCGCCCGGGACTAGCGGGAGGGAGCCTTTACGAGCAGTACTTC	CASSRPGLAGGSLYEQYF
-	TRBD2	13	TRBJ2-3	TRBV5-6	TGTGCCAGCAGCTTGGTCGGACTAGAATTACGGTATTTT	CASSLVGLELRYF
-	-	15	TRBJ2-3	TRBV2	TGTGCCAGCAGTGCGGAGGGAGTGGGCACAGATACGCAGTATTTT	CASSAEGVGTDTQYF
many	-	13	TRBJ2-5	TRBV7-2	TGTGCCAGCAGCCTTATACACGGTTCGCCCCAGTACTTC	CASSLIHGSPQYF
-	TRBD1	14	TRBJ2-3	TRBV20-1	TGCAGTGCTAGGGGACAGGGGTTCTTGGATACGCAGTATTTT	CSARGQGFLDTQYF
few	TRBD1	16	TRBJ2-7	TRBV12-3/TRBV12-4	TGTGCCAGCAGTACCTCGGGACAGGGTATTCCCTACGAGCAGTACTTC	CASSTSGQGIPYEQYF
few	-	14	TRBJ2-2	TRBV2	TGTGCCAGCAGTGCGGGAGCCTACACCGGGGAGCTGTTTTTT	CASSAGAYTGELFF
-	TRBD1	13	TRBJ1-5	TRBV6-5	TGTGCCAGCTGGACAGGGGGGCAGCAGCCCCAGCATTTT	CASWTGGQQPQHF
-	TRBD1	14	TRBJ1-1	TRBV27	TGTGCCAGCAGTCTACAGGGGGTTGCCACTGAAGCTTTCTTT	CASSLQGVATEAFF
many	-	16	TRBJ2-5	TRBV7-2	TGTGCCAGCAGCTTAGGGAACTCGGCTAGCCAAGAGACCCAGTACTTC	CASSLGNSASQETQYF
many	TRBD2	14	TRBJ2-2	TRBV7-2	TGTGCCAGCAGCTTCGGCGGGAGGGCCATGGAGCTGTTTTTT	CASSFGGRAMELFF
few	-	16	TRBJ2-1	TRBV6-1	TGTGCCAGCAGTGAGTTCCTACAGGGCCCCTACAATGAGCAGTTCTTC	CASSEFLQGPYNEQFF
many	-	14	TRBJ1-1	TRBV7-9	TGTGCCAGCATCGGCGGGCGCCCGAACACTGAAGCTTTCTTT	CASIGGRPNTEAFF
-	-	16	TRBJ1-3	TRBV7-2	TGTGCCAGCAGCTACCCGACATTCCCCTCTGGAAACACCATATATTTT	CASSYPTFPSGNTIYF
-	-	15	TRBJ1-4	TRBV15	TGTGCCACCAGCAGACGGGACGGCACTAATGAAAAACTGTTTTTT	CATSRRDGTNEKLFF
many	-	16	TRBJ1-2	TRBV7-2	TGTGCCAGCAGCTTATCACTGGGACTAGCTAACTATGGCTACACCTTC	CASSLSLGLANYGYTF
-	-	17	TRBJ1-3	TRBV28	TGTGCCAGCAGTTTAGGCCGTATTTCTTTCTCTGGAAACACCATATATTTT	CASSLGRISFSGNTIYF
-	-	16	TRBJ2-1	TRBV19	TGTGCCAGTAGTATAGACGGGGCTGGCTCCTACAATGAGCAGTTCTTC	CASSIDGAGSYNEQFF
-	TRBD2	13	TRBJ2-3	TRBV7-2	TGTGCCAGCAGCCGGGAGGCCCCAGATACGCAGTATTTT	CASSREAPDTQYF
few	-	12	TRBJ2-5	TRBV6-2/TRBV6-3	TGTGCCAGCAGTTACGCGGGGGCGGCCCAGTACTTC	CASSYAGAAQYF
-	-	14	TRBJ2-3	TRBV7-2	TGTGCCAGCAGCTTACAGGAGGTTGGAGATACGCAGTATTTT	CASSLQEVGDTQYF
-	-	14	TRBJ2-3	TRBV19	TGTGCCAGTAGCCCCCAGCCTCAGGGCGATACGCAGTATTTT	CASSPQPQGDTQYF